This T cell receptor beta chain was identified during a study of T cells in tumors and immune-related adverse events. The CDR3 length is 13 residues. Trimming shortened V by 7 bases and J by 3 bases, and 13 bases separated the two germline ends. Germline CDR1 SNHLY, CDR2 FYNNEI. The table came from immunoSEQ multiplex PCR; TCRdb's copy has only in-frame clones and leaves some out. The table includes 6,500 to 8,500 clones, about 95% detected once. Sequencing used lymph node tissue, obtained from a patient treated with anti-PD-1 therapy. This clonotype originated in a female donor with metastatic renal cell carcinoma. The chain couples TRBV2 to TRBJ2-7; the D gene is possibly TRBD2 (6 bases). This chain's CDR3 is CASKGREFYEQYF. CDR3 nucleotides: TGTGCCAGCAAGGGACGGGAGTTCTACGAGCAGTACTTC.